This is a list of T cell receptor beta chains from one sample in a study of response to subunit inactivated influenza vaccine. Each CDR3 protein gets one entry after TCRdb re-called the RT-PCR reads with MiXCR. The table has more than 150,000 distinct CDR3 sequences, about 10% seen once. Sequencing was performed on non-naive T cells sorted from PBMCs, taken on the day of vaccination. The receptor source for this set is a man aged 45-65 years who received an inactivated influenza vaccine. CDR3s include the opening cysteine and the closing phenylalanine or tryptophan. D genes are given only for firm matches. The size of a clone is reported for some rows only, either as once, few or many, or as a class for expanded clones.

V: TRBV27; J: TRBJ1-2; size: -; D: -; length: 13; DNA: TGTGCCAGCAGTTGGGGAAGGGGGGATGGCTACACCTTC; CDR3: CASSWGRGDGYTF
V: TRBV9; J: TRBJ2-7; size: -; D: -; length: 15; DNA: TGTGCCAGCAGCGTAGCGGGTAAAGGGGACTACGAGCAGTACTTC; CDR3: CASSVAGKGDYEQYF
V: TRBV7-9; J: TRBJ2-3; size: few; D: -; length: 13; DNA: TGTGCCAGCAGCGCCGGGTCCCTGGATACGCAGTATTTT; CDR3: CASSAGSLDTQYF
V: TRBV6-1; J: TRBJ1-3; size: few; D: -; length: 15; DNA: TGTGCCAGCACCGTACAGGGTGGCTCTGGAAACACCATATATTTT; CDR3: CASTVQGGSGNTIYF
V: TRBV7-9; J: TRBJ2-1; size: few; D: -; length: 12; DNA: TGTGCCAGCAGCTTAGAGGTAAATGAGCAGTTCTTC; CDR3: CASSLEVNEQFF
V: TRBV28; J: TRBJ2-6; size: -; D: -; length: 15; DNA: TGTGCCAGCAGTTTAACAGGCTCTGGGGCCAACGTCCTGACTTTC; CDR3: CASSLTGSGANVLTF
V: TRBV4-1; J: TRBJ1-2; size: many; D: TRBD1; length: 14; DNA: TGCGCCAGCAGCCAATCAGAGTGGACAGGCGACTACACCTTC; CDR3: CASSQSEWTGDYTF
V: TRBV10-3; J: TRBJ2-1; size: few; D: TRBD2; length: 15; DNA: TGTGCCATCAGCACGACTAGCGGGAGTCCCAATGAGCAGTTCTTC; CDR3: CAISTTSGSPNEQFF
V: TRBV13; J: TRBJ2-5; size: medium-sized; D: TRBD2; length: 14; DNA: TGTGCCAGCAGCTTTCGCGGGGAGGGGGAGACCCAGTACTTC; CDR3: CASSFRGEGETQYF
V: TRBV9; J: TRBJ2-3; size: -; D: -; length: 16; DNA: TGTGCCAGCAGCGTAGATATAACTCCCCCCGGAGATACGCAGTATTTT; CDR3: CASSVDITPPGDTQYF
V: TRBV12-3/TRBV12-4; J: TRBJ1-2; size: few; D: TRBD1; length: 14; DNA: TGTGCCAGCAGTTTAGCGCGACAGGGAGTTGGCTACACCTTC; CDR3: CASSLARQGVGYTF
V: TRBV10-2; J: TRBJ1-1; size: few; D: -; length: 15; DNA: TGCGCCAGCAGTGAGTCTTCGGATCGGAACACTGAAGCTTTCTTT; CDR3: CASSESSDRNTEAFF
V: TRBV6-5; J: TRBJ2-2; size: -; D: TRBD1; length: 18; DNA: TGTGCCAGCAGCTACAGTCTTCCGGGACAGGGGGCAACCGGGGAGCTGTTTTTT; CDR3: CASSYSLPGQGATGELFF
V: TRBV9; J: TRBJ2-1; size: many; D: -; length: 17; DNA: TGTGCCAGCAGCGTAGGATGGGCTTTGCCCAGGAACAATGAGCAGTTCTTC; CDR3: CASSVGWALPRNNEQFF